The rows below give T cell receptor beta chains drawn from one sample of a study of T cell responses to AZD1222 COVID-19 vaccine. TCRdb keeps only in-frame clones here, not all; method: immunoSEQ multiplex PCR. The data show over 85,000 clones, roughly 92% seen once. The sequencing used peripheral blood, collected 28 days after the second AZD1222 dose. These receptors all come from an adult who received the AZD1222 COVID-19 vaccine. The CDR3 runs from the conserved cysteine through the conserved F or W. A clone size is listed for some rows: how often the clone was seen (once, few, many), or a class if it is expanded.

j_call	clone_size	v_call	cdr3_aa
TRBJ2-6	once	TRBV10-3	CAISDQPGRRSGANVLTF
TRBJ2-5	NA	TRBV6-5	CASSYGTAETQYF
TRBJ1-4	NA	TRBV3-1/TRBV3-2	CASSQGLATNEKLFF
TRBJ2-7	NA	TRBV29-1	CSVHRGPGYEQYF
TRBJ2-3	NA	TRBV6-5	CASSLLDTQYF
TRBJ2-3	NA	TRBV18	CASSGQAITDTQYF
TRBJ1-1	NA	TRBV9	CASSVALRGVGTEAFF
TRBJ1-2	few	TRBV7-2	CASSPRGTNYGYTF
TRBJ1-1	NA	TRBV11-1	CASSSQLEAFF
TRBJ2-5	NA	TRBV4-2	CASSQVGGGAETQYF
TRBJ2-3	NA	TRBV27	CASWGHGTQYF
TRBJ2-3	NA	TRBV7-2	CASSLVASGGADTQYF
TRBJ1-4	few	TRBV11-2	CASIQGYRTNEKLFF
TRBJ1-2	NA	TRBV28	CASLIAGENYGYTF
TRBJ2-7	NA	TRBV7-3	CASSLKVRDEQYF
TRBJ1-5	NA	TRBV5-1	CASSAGTNNQPQHF
TRBJ2-5	NA	TRBV7-7	CASSPLAAGGTQYF
TRBJ2-7	NA	TRBV9	CASSPVDNEQYF
TRBJ2-7	NA	TRBV5-4	CASSFGQGWEQYF
TRBJ1-4	NA	TRBV2	CASVLDGTYPEKLFF
TRBJ1-2	few	TRBV7-2	CASSSDRAPNYGYTF
TRBJ2-1	NA	TRBV7-9	CASSLNRGSYNEQFF
TRBJ2-7	few	TRBV28	CASSLVGYEQYF
TRBJ2-3	NA	TRBV6-5	CASEAGGADTQYF
TRBJ1-4	NA	TRBV5-1	CASSLLGTGGEKLFF
TRBJ1-5	once	TRBV21-1	CASSKGNTKGNQPQHF
TRBJ2-2	NA	TRBV7-2	CASSLAVGASTGELFF
TRBJ1-5	once	TRBV7-2	CASSPSGQPQHF
TRBJ2-7	NA	TRBV9	CASSVGSGVAYEQYF